The next 9 T cell receptor beta chains were all read from a single sample in a study of blood T cell repertoires in COVID-19. Generated by immunoSEQ multiplex PCR, the TCRdb table keeps only in-frame clones and is missing some. The sample comprises roughly 370,000 clones, 87% of which are singletons, and 10% rests with the top ten. Sequencing was performed on PBMCs or T cells enriched from blood (not recorded which). These TCRs come from a woman aged 45-59 years who had recovered from COVID-19.

The V call is TRBV28, the J call TRBJ2-5, with D possibly TRBD2 on 6 matching bases. The germline V and J ends were trimmed by 3 bases and 2 bases, with 10 bases remaining between them. The CDR3 runs 14 residues. Germline CDR1 MDHEN, CDR2 SYDVKM. The CDR3 coding sequence is TGTGCCAGCAGTTTGTGGCGGGGTCAAGAGACCCAGTACTTC. It codes for CASSLWRGQETQYF.

The chain combines TRBV18 with TRBJ1-1; TRBD1 agrees at 7 bases. The germline gives CDR1 KGHSH, CDR2 LQKENI. With V trimmed by 2 bases and J by 4 bases, 10 bases remained unmatched. The CDR3 runs 16 residues. In DNA form, the CDR3 reads TGTGCCAGCTCACCAGCACTGTTCAACAGGGGCACTGAAGCTTTCTTT. Translation: CASSPALFNRGTEAFF.

This chain uses TRBV30 with TRBJ2-1; possible D gene TRBD2, 5 bases. The CDR3 consists of 13 residues. Trimming left V 4 bases short and J 10 bases short, with 17 bases between. The V gene's germline CDR1 is GTSNPN and CDR2 SVGIG (reference sequence). CDR3 region: CAWNVQQTTEQFF. CDR3 DNA sequence: TGTGCCTGGAACGTTCAACAGACTACAGAGCAGTTCTTC.

The rearrangement links TRBV5-1 to TRBJ1-4, with 7 bases identical to TRBD1. The CDR3 runs 16 residues. From germline, CDR1 is SGHRS and CDR2 YFSETQ. Trimming removed 0 bases from V and 8 bases from J; junction bases left unmatched: 10. The CDR3 protein is CASSLGQGPGREKLFF. CDR3 bases: TGCGCCAGCAGCTTGGGACAGGGTCCAGGGAGGGAAAAACTGTTTTTT.

The V and J genes are TRBV9 and TRBJ1-2; D might be TRBD1 (6 bases). The CDR3 consists of 18 residues. CDR1 and CDR2 (germline): SGDLS, YYNGEE. Trimming removed 4 bases from V and 1 base from J, with 23 bases in between. CDR3 nucleotide sequence: TGTGCCAGCAGCACAGGGTTTCTCCCCCGCGTCTTTAACTATGGCTACACCTTC. It codes for CASSTGFLPRVFNYGYTF.

This chain connects TRBV10-3 to TRBJ1-2; unclear D gene. The ends were cut back, 4 bases at V and 2 bases at J, with 17 bases in the middle. CDR3 length: 16 amino acids. CDR1 is ENHRY, CDR2 SYGVKD, per germline. CDR3 sequence (DNA): TGTGCCATCAGTGTGTCTGCGGGAATAGACAACTATGGCTACACCTTC. Translating gives CAISVSAGIDNYGYTF.

This clone has only a few counts. The chain has TRBV5-8 and TRBJ2-5, with TRBD2 as a possible D gene (5 bases). Germline lookup yields CDR1 SGHTS and CDR2 YDEGEE. The V gene lost 0 bases and the J gene lost 10 bases, with 19 bases spanning the gap. The CDR3 is 15 residues long. The CDR3 DNA reads TGTGCCAGCAGCTTGGTTACGGGGTTCAGCAAGGGCCAGTACTTC. Protein sequence: CASSLVTGFSKGQYF.

The rearrangement uses TRBV12-3 or TRBV12-4 and TRBJ1-4; 8 bases are shared with TRBD1. The V gene end was trimmed by 5 bases and the J gene end by 8 bases; junction bases not matched to a gene: 1. This CDR3 comprises 12 residues. CDR3 sequence: CASSRDREKLFF. DNA for the CDR3: TGTGCCAGCAGTAGGGACAGGGAAAAACTGTTTTTT.

This clone was seen a single time. The chain recombines TRBV6-5 with TRBJ1-4; a weak D match, TRBD1 (5 bases). Trimming removed 0 bases at V and 7 bases at J, with 12 bases between. Germline V lookup: CDR1 MNHEY, CDR2 SVGAGI. The CDR3 runs 15 residues. CDR3 loop: CASSYSGQGAEKLFF. DNA for the CDR3: TGTGCCAGCAGTTACTCGGGGCAGGGTGCTGAAAAACTGTTTTTT.